This T cell receptor (beta chain) was sequenced for a study of OX40 agonist ivuxolimab in advanced cancers. Study details: Patients' therapy was ivuxolimab, an antibody that acts as an agonist of OX40 (CD134). Three dose-escalation patients had partial responses: one with hepatocellular carcinoma and two with cutaneous melanoma.

This table comes from immunoSEQ multiplex PCR, and its TCRdb copy is limited to in-frame clones, with some not included. The table records some 61,000 clones, roughly 73% of them present only once. In this sample, this clone turned up a few times. The CDR3 has 14 residues. Between the trimmed V and J ends, which lost 0 bases and 3 bases, there was a span of 10 bases. The germline CDR1 and CDR2 sequences are SGHNT and YYREEE (reference sequence). The genes are TRBV5-4 and TRBJ2-7, with TRBD2 as a possible D gene (6 bases). The receptor comes from an adult with an advanced solid tumor such as melanoma, head and neck, liver or kidney cancer. Sequencing used CD4+ or CD8+ T cells sorted from blood, obtained in a trial of the OX40 agonist ivuxolimab. CDR3 sequence reads: CASSLEAGRYEQYF. CDR3 nucleotide sequence: TGTGCCAGCAGCTTGGAAGCGGGTCGCTACGAGCAGTACTTC. The full variable domain, its missing parts supplied by reference TRBV5-4 and TRBJ2-7, is ETGVTQSPTHLIKTRGQQVTLRCSSQSGHNTVSWYQQALGQGPQFIFQYYREEENGRGNFPPRFSGLQFPNYSSELNVNALELDDSALYLCASSLEAGRYEQYFGPGTRLTVT.